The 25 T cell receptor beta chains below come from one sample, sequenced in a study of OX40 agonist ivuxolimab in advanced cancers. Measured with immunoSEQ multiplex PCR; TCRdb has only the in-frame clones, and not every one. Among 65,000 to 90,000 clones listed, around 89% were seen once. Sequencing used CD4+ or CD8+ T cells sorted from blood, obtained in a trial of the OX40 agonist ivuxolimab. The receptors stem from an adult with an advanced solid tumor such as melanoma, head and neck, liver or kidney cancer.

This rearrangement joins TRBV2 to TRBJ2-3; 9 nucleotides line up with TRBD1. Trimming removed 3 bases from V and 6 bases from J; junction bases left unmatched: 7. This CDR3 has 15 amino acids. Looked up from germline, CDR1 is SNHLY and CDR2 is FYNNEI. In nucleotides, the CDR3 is TGTGCCAGCAGTGAGCAGGACAGGGGATCCGATACGCAGTATTTT. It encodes CASSEQDRGSDTQYF.

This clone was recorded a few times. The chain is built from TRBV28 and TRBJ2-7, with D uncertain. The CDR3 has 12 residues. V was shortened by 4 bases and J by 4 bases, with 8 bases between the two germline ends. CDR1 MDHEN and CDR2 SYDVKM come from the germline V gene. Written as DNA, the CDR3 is TGTGCCAGCAGTTCACAAATTTACGAGCAGTACTTC. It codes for CASSSQIYEQYF.

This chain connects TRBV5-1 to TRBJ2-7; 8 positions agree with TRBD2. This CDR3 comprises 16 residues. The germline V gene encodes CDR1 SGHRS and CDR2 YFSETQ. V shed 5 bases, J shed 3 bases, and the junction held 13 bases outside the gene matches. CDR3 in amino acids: CASREGSGTGVYEQYF. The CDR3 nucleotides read TGCGCCAGCAGGGAGGGTAGCGGGACTGGGGTCTACGAGCAGTACTTC.

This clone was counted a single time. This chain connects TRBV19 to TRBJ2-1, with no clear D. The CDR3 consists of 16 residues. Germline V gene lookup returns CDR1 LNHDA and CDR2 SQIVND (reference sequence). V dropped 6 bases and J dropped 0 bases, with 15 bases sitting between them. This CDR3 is CASSPRRQSSYNEQFF. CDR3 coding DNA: TGTGCCAGTAGCCCCCGCCGCCAGAGCTCCTACAATGAGCAGTTCTTC. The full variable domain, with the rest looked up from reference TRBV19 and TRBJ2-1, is DGGITQSPKYLFRKEGQNVTLSCEQNLNHDAMYWYRQDPGQGLRLIYYSQIVNDFQKGDIAEGYSVSREKKESFPLTVTSAQKNPTAFYLCASSPRRQSSYNEQFFGPGTRLTVL.

The CDR3 here is CASSPKISDRASGANVLTF. For the CDR3, the DNA is TGTGCCAGCAGCCCCAAGATTTCCGACAGGGCATCTGGGGCCAACGTCCTGACTTTC. This chain joins TRBV4-2 and TRBJ2-6; 7 nucleotides line up with TRBD1. The ends lost 4 bases at V and 1 base at J; junction bases unmatched: 13. The germline V gene has CDR1 LGHNA and CDR2 YNFKEQ. The CDR3 contains 19 residues.

In nucleotides, the CDR3 is TGTGCCAGCAGCCCCCCCGGGGACAGGGGGCCTGGCGAGCAGTACTTC. It codes for CASSPPGDRGPGEQYF. The chain recombines TRBV5-4 with TRBJ2-7, with 12 positions matching TRBD1. The CDR3 length is 16 residues. Germline loops: CDR1 SGHNT, CDR2 YYREEE (reference sequence). The J segment lost 6 bases and the V segment lost 4 bases, leaving 11 bases of the junction unmatched.

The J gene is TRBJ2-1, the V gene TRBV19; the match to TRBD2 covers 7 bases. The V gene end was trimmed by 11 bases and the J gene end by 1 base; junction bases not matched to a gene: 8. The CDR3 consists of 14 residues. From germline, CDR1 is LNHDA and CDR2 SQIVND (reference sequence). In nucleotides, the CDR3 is TGTGCCTCAGCCCGGGACTATTCCTACAATGAGCAGTTCTTC. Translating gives CASARDYSYNEQFF.

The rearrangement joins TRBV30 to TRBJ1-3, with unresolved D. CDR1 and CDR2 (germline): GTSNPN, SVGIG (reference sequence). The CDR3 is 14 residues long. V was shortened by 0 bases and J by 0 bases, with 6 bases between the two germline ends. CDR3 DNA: TGTGCCTGGAGTGTAGCCAGCTCTGGAAACACCATATATTTT. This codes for CAWSVASSGNTIYF.

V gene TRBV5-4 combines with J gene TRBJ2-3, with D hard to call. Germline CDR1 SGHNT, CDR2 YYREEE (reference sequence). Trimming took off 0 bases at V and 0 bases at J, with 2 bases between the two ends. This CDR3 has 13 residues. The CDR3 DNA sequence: TGTGCCAGCAGCTTGGCTAGCACAGATACGCAGTATTTT. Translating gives CASSLASTDTQYF. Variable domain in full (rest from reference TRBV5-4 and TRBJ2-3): ETGVTQSPTHLIKTRGQQVTLRCSSQSGHNTVSWYQQALGQGPQFIFQYYREEENGRGNFPPRFSGLQFPNYSSELNVNALELDDSALYLCASSLASTDTQYFGPGTRLTVL.

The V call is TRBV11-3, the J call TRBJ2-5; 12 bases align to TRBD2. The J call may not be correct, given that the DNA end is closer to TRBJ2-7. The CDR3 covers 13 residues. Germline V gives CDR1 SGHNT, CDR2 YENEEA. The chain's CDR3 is CASSPGLAGEQYF. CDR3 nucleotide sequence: TGTGCCAGCAGCCCGGGACTAGCGGGCGAGCAGTACTTC.

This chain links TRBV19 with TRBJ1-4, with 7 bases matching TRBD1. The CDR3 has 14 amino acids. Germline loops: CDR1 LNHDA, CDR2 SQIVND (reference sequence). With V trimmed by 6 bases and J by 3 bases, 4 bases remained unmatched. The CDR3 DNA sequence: TGTGCCAGTAGCGGACAGGCGCCTAATGAAAAACTGTTTTTT. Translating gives CASSGQAPNEKLFF.

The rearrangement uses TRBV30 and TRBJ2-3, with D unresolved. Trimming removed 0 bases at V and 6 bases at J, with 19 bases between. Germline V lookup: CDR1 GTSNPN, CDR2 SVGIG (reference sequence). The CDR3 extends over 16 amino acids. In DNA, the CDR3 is TGTGCCTGGAGTGTAAACCGGGCGAGGATCAAGGATACGCAGTATTTT. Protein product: CAWSVNRARIKDTQYF. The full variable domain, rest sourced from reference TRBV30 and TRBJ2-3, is SQTIHQWPATLVQPVGSPLSLECTVEGTSNPNLYWYRQAAGRGLQLLFYSVGIGQISSEVPQNLSASRPQDRQFILSSKKLLLSDSGFYLCAWSVNRARIKDTQYFGPGTRLTVL.

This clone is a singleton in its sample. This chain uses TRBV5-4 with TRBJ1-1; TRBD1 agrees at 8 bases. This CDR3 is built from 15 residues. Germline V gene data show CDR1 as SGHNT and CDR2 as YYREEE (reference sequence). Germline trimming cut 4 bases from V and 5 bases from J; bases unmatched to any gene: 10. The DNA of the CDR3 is TGTGCCAGCAGCCCCCAGGGGGCCGCGGGAACTGAAGCTTTCTTT. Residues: CASSPQGAAGTEAFF.

DNA for the CDR3: TGTGCCAGCAGTTTAGCGGGAGGAGGGACCACAGATACGCAGTATTTT. Translation gives CASSLAGGGTTDTQYF. V usage is TRBV28 and J usage is TRBJ2-3; 8 bases align to TRBD2. The V gene's germline CDR1 is MDHEN and CDR2 SYDVKM. The trim removed 2 bases at V and 2 bases at J, leaving 6 bases unmatched. The CDR3 is made up of 16 amino acids.

CDR3 loop: CASSTPGARYGYTF. DNA for the CDR3: TGTGCCAGCAGCACTCCCGGGGCCCGCTATGGCTACACCTTC. The rearrangement links TRBV21-1 to TRBJ1-2. TRBV21-1 is deemed a pseudogene. The CDR3 runs 14 residues.

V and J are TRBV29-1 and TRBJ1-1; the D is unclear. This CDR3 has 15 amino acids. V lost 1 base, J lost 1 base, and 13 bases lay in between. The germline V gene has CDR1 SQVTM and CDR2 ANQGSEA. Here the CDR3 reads CSVEALETGNTEAFF. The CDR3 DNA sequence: TGCAGCGTTGAAGCCCTAGAAACGGGGAACACTGAAGCTTTCTTT.

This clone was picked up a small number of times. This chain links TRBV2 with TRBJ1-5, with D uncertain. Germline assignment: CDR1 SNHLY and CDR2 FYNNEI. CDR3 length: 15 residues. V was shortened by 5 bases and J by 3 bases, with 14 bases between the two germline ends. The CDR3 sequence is CASSRALTPNQPQHF. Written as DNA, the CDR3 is TGTGCCAGCAGTAGGGCCCTAACCCCCAATCAGCCCCAGCATTTT.

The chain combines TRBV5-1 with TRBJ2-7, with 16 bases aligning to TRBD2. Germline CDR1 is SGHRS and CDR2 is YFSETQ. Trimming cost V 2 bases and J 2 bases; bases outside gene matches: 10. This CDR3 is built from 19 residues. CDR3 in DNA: TGCGCCAGCAGCTTACAGGGGTCTGGGACTAGCGGGAGGGCCTACGAGCAGTACTTC. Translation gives CASSLQGSGTSGRAYEQYF.

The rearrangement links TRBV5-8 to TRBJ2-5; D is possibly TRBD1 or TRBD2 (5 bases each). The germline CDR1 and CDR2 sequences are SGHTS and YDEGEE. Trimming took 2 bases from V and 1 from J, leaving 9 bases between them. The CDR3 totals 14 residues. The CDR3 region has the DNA TGTGCCAGCAGCTTTGAGGGACGCCAAGAGACCCAGTACTTC. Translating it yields CASSFEGRQETQYF.

The CDR3, as DNA: TGTGCCAGTACCCGCGGTCCCGCGAACACTGAAGCTTTCTTT. Translation: CASTRGPANTEAFF. The chain employs TRBV19 and TRBJ1-1; D not certain. V was shortened by 7 bases and J by 1 base, with 13 bases between the two germline ends. This CDR3 has 14 residues. CDR1 LNHDA and CDR2 SQIVND come from the germline V gene (reference sequence).

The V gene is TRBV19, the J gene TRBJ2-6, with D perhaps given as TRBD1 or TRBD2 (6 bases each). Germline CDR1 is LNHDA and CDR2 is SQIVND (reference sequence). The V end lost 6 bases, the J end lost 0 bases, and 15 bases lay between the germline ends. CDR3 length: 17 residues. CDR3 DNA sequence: TGTGCCAGTAGCCGGGGGCTCCCGAGCTCTGGGGCCAACGTCCTGACTTTC. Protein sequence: CASSRGLPSSGANVLTF.

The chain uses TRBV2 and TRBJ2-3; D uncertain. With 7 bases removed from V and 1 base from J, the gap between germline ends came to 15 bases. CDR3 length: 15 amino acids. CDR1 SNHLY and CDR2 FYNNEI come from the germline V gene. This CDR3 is CASNSRGFGTDTQYF. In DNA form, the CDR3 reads TGTGCCAGCAATTCCAGAGGTTTTGGCACAGATACGCAGTATTTT.

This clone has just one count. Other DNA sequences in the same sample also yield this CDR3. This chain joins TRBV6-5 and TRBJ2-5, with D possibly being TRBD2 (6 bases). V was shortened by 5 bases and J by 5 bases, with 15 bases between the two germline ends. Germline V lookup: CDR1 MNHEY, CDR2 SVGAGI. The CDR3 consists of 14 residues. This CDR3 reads CASSSGLGGETQYF. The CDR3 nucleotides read TGTGCCAGCAGTAGCGGGTTGGGCGGGGAGACCCAGTACTTC.

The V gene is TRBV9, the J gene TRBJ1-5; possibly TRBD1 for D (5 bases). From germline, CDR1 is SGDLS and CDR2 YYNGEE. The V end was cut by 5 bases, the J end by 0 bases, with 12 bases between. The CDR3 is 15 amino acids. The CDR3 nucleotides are TGTGCCAGCAGTCCCGACAGTTATAGCAATCAGCCCCAGCATTTT. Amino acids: CASSPDSYSNQPQHF. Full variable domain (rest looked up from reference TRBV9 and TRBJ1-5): DSGVTQTPKHLITATGQRVTLRCSPRSGDLSVYWYQQSLDQGLQFLIQYYNGEERAKGNILERFSAQQFPDLHSELNLSSLELGDSALYFCASSPDSYSNQPQHFGDGTRLSIL.

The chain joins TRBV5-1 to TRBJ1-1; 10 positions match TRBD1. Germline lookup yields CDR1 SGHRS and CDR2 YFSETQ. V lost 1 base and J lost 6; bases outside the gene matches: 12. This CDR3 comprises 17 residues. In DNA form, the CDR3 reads TGCGCCAGCAGCTTGTACGGGACAGGGGCGTCAATGCCTGAAGCTTTCTTT. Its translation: CASSLYGTGASMPEAFF.